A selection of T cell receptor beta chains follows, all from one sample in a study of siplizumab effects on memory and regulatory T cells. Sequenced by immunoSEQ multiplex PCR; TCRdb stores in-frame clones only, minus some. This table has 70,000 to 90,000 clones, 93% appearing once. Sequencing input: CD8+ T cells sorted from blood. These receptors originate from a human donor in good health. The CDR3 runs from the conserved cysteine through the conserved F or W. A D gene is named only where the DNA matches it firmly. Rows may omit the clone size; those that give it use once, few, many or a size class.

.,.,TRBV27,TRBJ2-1,CASSYSSNEQFF,TGTGCCAGCAGTTACAGTTCCAATGAGCAGTTCTTC
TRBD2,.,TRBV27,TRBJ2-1,CASSPGGDLEQFF,TGTGCCAGCAGCCCCGGGGGGGATCTTGAGCAGTTCTTC
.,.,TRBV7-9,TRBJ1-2,CASSLGEGRYGYTF,TGTGCCAGCAGCTTAGGGGAGGGCCGCTATGGCTACACCTTC
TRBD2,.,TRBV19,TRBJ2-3,CASSTIPLAGPEADTQYF,TGTGCCAGTAGTACAATACCACTAGCGGGGCCTGAGGCAGATACGCAGTATTTT
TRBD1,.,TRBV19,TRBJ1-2,CASSPGQNYGYTF,TGTGCCAGTAGTCCGGGACAGAACTATGGCTACACCTTC
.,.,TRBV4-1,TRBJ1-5,CASSQAKGSNQPQHF,TGCGCCAGCAGCCAAGCAAAGGGGAGCAATCAGCCCCAGCATTTT
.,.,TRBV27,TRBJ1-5,CASSSGTPSQWPQHF,TGTGCCAGCAGTTCTGGGACACCCAGTCAGTGGCCCCAGCATTTT
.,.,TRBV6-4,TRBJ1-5,CASSDCGTKWTVQYQPQHF,TGTGCCAGCAGTGACTGTGGGACAAAGTGGACCGTCCAGTATCAGCCCCAGCATTTT
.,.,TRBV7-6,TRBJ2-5,CASSLWGPQETQYF,TGTGCCAGCAGCTTATGGGGTCCACAAGAGACCCAGTACTTC
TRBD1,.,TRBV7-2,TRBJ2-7,CASSILQGSYEQYF,TGTGCCAGCAGCATACTACAGGGGTCCTACGAGCAGTACTTC
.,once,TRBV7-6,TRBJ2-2,CASTMGGELFF,TGTGCCAGCACCATGGGGGGGGAGCTGTTTTTT
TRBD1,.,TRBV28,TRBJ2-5,CASHRPGQGWGETQYF,TGTGCCAGCCATAGACCGGGACAGGGGTGGGGAGAGACCCAGTACTTC
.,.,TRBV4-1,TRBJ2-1,CASSLIGPRGNEQFF,TGCGCCAGCAGCCTGATAGGTCCTCGGGGCAATGAGCAGTTCTTC
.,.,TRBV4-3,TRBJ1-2,CASSQGLTATANYGYTF,TGCGCCAGCAGCCAAGGACTCACAGCAACTGCTAACTATGGCTACACCTTC
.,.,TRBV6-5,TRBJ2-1,CASSYMGNNEQFF,TGTGCCAGCAGCTACATGGGAAACAATGAGCAGTTCTTC
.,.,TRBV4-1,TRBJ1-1,CASSRGGGDTEAFF,TGCGCCAGCAGCCGAGGCGGAGGGGACACTGAAGCTTTCTTT
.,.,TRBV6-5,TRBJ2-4,CASSYSNSLAKNIQYF,TGTGCCAGCAGTTACTCGAACAGCCTAGCCAAAAACATTCAGTACTTC
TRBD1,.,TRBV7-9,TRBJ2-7,CASSTTGQWNEQYF,TGTGCCAGCAGCACCACGGGACAGTGGAACGAGCAGTACTTC
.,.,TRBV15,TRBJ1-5,CATSRPAGDQPQHF,TGTGCCACCAGCAGGCCCGCGGGGGATCAGCCCCAGCATTTT
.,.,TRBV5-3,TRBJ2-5,CARSLGAVRQETQYF,TGTGCCAGAAGCTTGGGGGCAGTCCGTCAAGAGACCCAGTACTTC
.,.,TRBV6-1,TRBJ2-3,CASSEEEGAGADTQYF,TGTGCCAGCAGTGAAGAGGAGGGGGCGGGCGCAGATACGCAGTATTTT
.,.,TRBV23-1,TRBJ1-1,CASSPGGGDTEAFF,TGCGCCAGCAGTCCCGGAGGGGGGGACACTGAAGCTTTCTTT
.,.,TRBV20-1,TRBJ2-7,CSATLGHEQYF,TGCAGTGCTACCCTGGGGCACGAGCAGTACTTC
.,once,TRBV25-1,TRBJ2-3,CASSEWGGGGTDTQYF,TGTGCCAGCAGTGAATGGGGAGGGGGAGGCACAGATACGCAGTATTTT
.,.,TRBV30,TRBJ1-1,CAWNPGTSSEAFF,TGTGCCTGGAATCCCGGGACGTCCTCCGAAGCTTTCTTT
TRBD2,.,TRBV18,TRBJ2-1,CASSPSGGAYNEQFF,TGTGCCAGCTCACCATCGGGGGGGGCCTACAATGAGCAGTTCTTC
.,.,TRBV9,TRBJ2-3,CASSPILDTQYF,TGTGCCAGCAGCCCGATCCTGGATACGCAGTATTTT
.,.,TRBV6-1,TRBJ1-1,CASSFETAAGAEAFF,TGTGCCAGCAGTTTCGAGACAGCCGCCGGGGCTGAAGCTTTCTTT
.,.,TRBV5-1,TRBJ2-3,CASSLAADTQYF,TGCGCCAGCAGCTTGGCGGCAGATACGCAGTATTTT
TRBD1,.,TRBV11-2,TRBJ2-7,CASSSDRDEQYF,TGTGCCAGCAGCTCGGACAGGGACGAGCAGTACTTC
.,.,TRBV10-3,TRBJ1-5,CAISESTSRNQPQHF,TGTGCCATCAGTGAGTCGACGTCACGCAATCAGCCCCAGCATTTT
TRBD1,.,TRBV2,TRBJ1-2,CASSEPTGLVDYGYTF,TGTGCCAGCAGTGAACCGACAGGGTTGGTGGACTATGGCTACACCTTC
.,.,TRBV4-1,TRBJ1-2,CASSPPGGLGFYGYTF,TGCGCCAGCAGCCCCCCCGGGGGGCTGGGGTTCTATGGCTACACCTTC
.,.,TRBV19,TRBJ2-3,CASTWAGRPTDTQYF,TGTGCCAGTACATGGGCGGGGAGACCCACAGATACGCAGTATTTT
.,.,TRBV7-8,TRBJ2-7,CASIKGSRIDEQYF,TGTGCCAGCATTAAGGGCTCTCGGATAGATGAGCAGTACTTC
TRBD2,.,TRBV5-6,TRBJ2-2,CASSSGGGGTGELFF,TGTGCCAGCAGCTCTGGCGGGGGGGGCACCGGGGAGCTGTTTTTT
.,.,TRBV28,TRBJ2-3,CATRLDFRRDTQYF,TGTGCCACCCGACTGGACTTTCGAAGGGATACGCAGTATTTT
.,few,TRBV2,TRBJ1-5,CASSEYSEGQPQHF,TGTGCCAGCAGTGAATACAGTGAAGGTCAGCCCCAGCATTTT
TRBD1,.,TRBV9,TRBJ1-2,CASSVEHRGLDYGYTF,TGTGCCAGCAGCGTAGAGCACAGGGGGCTCGACTATGGCTACACCTTC
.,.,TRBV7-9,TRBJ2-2,CASSLSGGGELFF,TGTGCCAGCAGCTTGAGCGGAGGTGGGGAGCTGTTTTTT
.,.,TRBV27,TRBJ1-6,CASSAWGYSPLHF,TGTGCCAGCAGTGCCTGGGGTTATTCACCCCTCCACTTT
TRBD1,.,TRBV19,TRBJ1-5,CASSIGDRAFSQPQHF,TGTGCCAGTAGTATAGGGGACAGGGCCTTCTCTCAGCCCCAGCATTTT
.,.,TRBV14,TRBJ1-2,CASSQNFGPLGYTF,TGTGCCAGCAGCCAGAACTTCGGGCCTCTTGGCTACACCTTC
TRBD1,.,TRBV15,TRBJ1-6,CATSDRDSSYNSPLHF,TGTGCCACCAGCGACCGGGACAGCTCCTATAATTCACCCCTCCACTTT
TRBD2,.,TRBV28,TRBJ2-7,CASSFGRGDSYEQYF,TGTGCCAGCAGTTTTGGACGGGGGGACTCCTACGAGCAGTACTTC
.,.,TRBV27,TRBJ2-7,CASSLSGSSYEQYF,TGTGCCAGCAGTTTATCGGGTTCCTCCTACGAGCAGTACTTC
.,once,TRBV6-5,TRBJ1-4,CASRGLEKLFF,TGTGCCAGCAGAGGGCTCGAAAAACTGTTTTTT
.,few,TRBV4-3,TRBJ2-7,CASSQDWLGRDGSSSYEQYF,TGCGCCAGCAGCCAAGATTGGTTGGGAAGGGACGGTTCAAGCTCCTACGAGCAGTACTTC
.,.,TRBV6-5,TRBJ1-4,CASSYGGTNEKLFF,TGTGCCAGCAGTTATGGGGGAACTAATGAAAAACTGTTTTTT
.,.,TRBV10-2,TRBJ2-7,CASSTGTTYEQYF,TGCGCCAGCAGTACCGGGACAACCTACGAGCAGTACTTC
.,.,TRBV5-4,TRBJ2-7,CASSIGYEQYF,TGTGCCAGCAGCATAGGCTACGAGCAGTACTTC
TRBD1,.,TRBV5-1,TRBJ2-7,CASSPSTGGFYEQYF,TGCGCCAGCAGCCCCTCGACAGGGGGCTTTTACGAGCAGTACTTC
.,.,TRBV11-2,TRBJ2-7,CASSLLVHEQYF,TGTGCCAGCAGCTTACTAGTCCACGAGCAGTACTTC
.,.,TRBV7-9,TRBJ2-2,CASSQDRAGTGELFF,TGTGCCAGCAGCCAAGATCGTGCCGGGACCGGGGAGCTGTTTTTT